A selection of T cell receptor beta chains follows, all from one sample in a study of shared clonotypes between healthy human individuals. Libraries were prepared by immunoSEQ multiplex PCR; TCRdb keeps only in-frame clonotypes and omits some of them. The sample includes around 1.4 million clones, 97% to 99% of them seen just once. What was sequenced was naive CD4+ T cells sorted from blood. The receptor set was obtained from a man aged 25 to 45 in good health. CDR3s include the opening cysteine and the closing phenylalanine or tryptophan. A D gene is named only where the DNA matches it firmly. Clone size is given for some rows only: seen once, a few or many times, or a class if the clone is expanded.

v_gene,abundance,d_gene,j_gene,len,CDR3nt,CDR3aa
TRBV5-4,NA,NA,TRBJ2-5,12,TGTGCCAGCAGCTCAAGTTTGGAGACCCAGTACTTC,CASSSSLETQYF
TRBV11-2,NA,NA,TRBJ2-7,13,TGTGCCAGCAGCCATACACTACCCATCGAGCAGTACTTC,CASSHTLPIEQYF
TRBV10-2,NA,TRBD1,TRBJ1-5,14,TGCGCCACCTCCAGACAGGGGAGTTATCAGCCCCAGCATTTT,CATSRQGSYQPQHF
TRBV18,NA,TRBD2,TRBJ2-1,15,TGTGCCAGCGCTAATTCCGCGGGAGTGGGCAATGAGCAGTTCTTC,CASANSAGVGNEQFF
TRBV6-1,NA,TRBD1,TRBJ1-2,15,TGTGCCAGCAGTGAAGCAGGGACAGGGGTCTATGGCTACACCTTC,CASSEAGTGVYGYTF
TRBV28,NA,NA,TRBJ1-5,14,TGTGCCAGCACCCCGGGGGGGGCTAATCAGCCCCAGCATTTT,CASTPGGANQPQHF
TRBV7-3,NA,TRBD2,TRBJ2-2,17,TGTGCCAGCAGCCAAGGACTAGCGGGAGGGTTGACCGGGGAGCTGTTTTTT,CASSQGLAGGLTGELFF
TRBV19,once,TRBD1,TRBJ2-7,14,TGTGCCAGTAGTATAGGGACAGGGCGCGACGAGCAGTACTTC,CASSIGTGRDEQYF
TRBV28,NA,NA,TRBJ1-5,12,TGTGCCAGCAGTTCTGGAAATCAGCCCCAGCATTTT,CASSSGNQPQHF
TRBV27,NA,NA,TRBJ1-2,16,TGTGCCAGCAGTTTCTTTGGGGCCTCAGGTGACTATGGCTACACCTTC,CASSFFGASGDYGYTF
TRBV7-9,NA,NA,TRBJ2-2,17,TGTGCCAGCAGCTCCCTCCTTAGCCGACGGGAGAGAGGGGAGCTGTTTTTT,CASSSLLSRRERGELFF
TRBV9,NA,NA,TRBJ2-5,14,TGTGCCAGCAGCGTAAACGCCCTAAGCGAGACCCAGTACTTC,CASSVNALSETQYF
TRBV28,NA,NA,TRBJ1-2,15,TGTGCCAGCAGTGGTAGCAGGGGCAGGGGCAATGGCTACACCTTC,CASSGSRGRGNGYTF
TRBV4-2,NA,NA,TRBJ1-2,16,TGTGCCAGCAGCCAAGAGACTGGAGGGGCCTCCTATGGCTACACCTTC,CASSQETGGASYGYTF
TRBV29-1,NA,NA,TRBJ1-2,15,TGCAGCGTTGATAAGGACAGAGAAAATCCTCATGGCTACACCTTC,CSVDKDRENPHGYTF
TRBV19,NA,NA,TRBJ1-2,14,TGTGCCAGTACACCGGACAGTGCTTCGTGGGGCTACACCTTC,CASTPDSASWGYTF
TRBV5-1,few,NA,TRBJ2-7,14,TGCGCCAGCAGCTACCGGGACGCGGCCTACGAGCAGTACTTC,CASSYRDAAYEQYF
TRBV7-8,NA,TRBD1,TRBJ2-7,13,TGTGCCAGCAGCCCGGACAGGGGGTACGAGCAGTACTTC,CASSPDRGYEQYF
TRBV6-6,once,NA,TRBJ2-7,16,TGTGCCAGCAGTTACCCACCAGGGGAACCCTCCTACGAGCAGTACTTC,CASSYPPGEPSYEQYF
TRBV5-1,NA,NA,TRBJ2-7,15,TGCGCCAGCAGCGTAAATATAGGGAGCTCCTACGAGCAGTACTTC,CASSVNIGSSYEQYF
TRBV14,NA,TRBD1,TRBJ1-5,19,TGTGCCAGCAGCCATCCACCGGGACAGGTAATCGATAGCAATCAGCCCCAGCATTTT,CASSHPPGQVIDSNQPQHF
TRBV25-1,NA,TRBD2,TRBJ2-5,14,TGTGCCAGCAGTGAACTAGCGGGAGGGGAGACCCAGTACTTC,CASSELAGGETQYF
TRBV29-1,NA,NA,TRBJ1-2,13,TGCAGCGTCGGCCCGAGGTTTTCGGGTGGCTACACCTTC,CSVGPRFSGGYTF
TRBV15,NA,NA,TRBJ2-2,14,TGTGCCACCAGCACCGGGCATAACACCGGGGAGCTGTTTTTT,CATSTGHNTGELFF
TRBV2,NA,TRBD1,TRBJ2-5,14,TGTGCCAGCAGCCGGGACAGGGGACAAGAGACCCAGTACTTC,CASSRDRGQETQYF
TRBV6-6,NA,NA,TRBJ2-7,14,TGTGCCAGCAGTTACTCGGGGCTCTCCTACGAGCAGTACTTC,CASSYSGLSYEQYF
TRBV5-4,NA,TRBD1,TRBJ2-7,14,TGTGCCAGCAGCTCCGGACAGGACGCCTACGAGCAGTACTTC,CASSSGQDAYEQYF
TRBV15,once,TRBD1,TRBJ2-5,14,TGTGCCACCGGGACAGGAGGGGGTTCAGAGACCCAGTACTTC,CATGTGGGSETQYF
TRBV2,once,NA,TRBJ2-2,12,TGTGCCAGCAGGCAGTACACCGGGGAGCTGTTTTTT,CASRQYTGELFF
TRBV28,NA,TRBD1,TRBJ1-5,15,TGTGCCAGCACCTCTGGGACAGCAGGCAATCAGCCCCAGCATTTT,CASTSGTAGNQPQHF
TRBV5-8,NA,TRBD2,TRBJ2-1,17,TGTGCCAGCAGCTTAATAGATCGGCGGGAGAAGTACAATGAGCAGTTCTTC,CASSLIDRREKYNEQFF
TRBV9,NA,NA,TRBJ2-3,16,TGTGCCAGCAGCGTACGGGGCGGGCCTGTCCGGGATACGCAGTATTTT,CASSVRGGPVRDTQYF
TRBV18,NA,TRBD2,TRBJ2-7,22,TGTGCCAGCTCACCTCTCTCGGGGGAGGGCTTCCCCAATGTTGCGGTTTCTCGGGAGCAGTACTTC,CASSPLSGEGFPNVAVSREQYF
TRBV2,NA,TRBD1,TRBJ1-4,16,TGTGCCAGCAGTGAATCCTGGACAGGGGGCGATGAAAAACTGTTTTTT,CASSESWTGGDEKLFF
TRBV5-4,NA,TRBD1,TRBJ2-2,14,TGTGCCAGCAGCCGTGGACAGGGAACCGGGGAGCTGTTTTTT,CASSRGQGTGELFF
TRBV19,NA,TRBD2,TRBJ2-1,15,TGTGCCAGTAGTACAAGCGGGAGTCGCTACAATGAGCAGTTCTTC,CASSTSGSRYNEQFF
TRBV25-1,NA,NA,TRBJ1-1,15,TGTGCCAGCAAGAGGGGAGGGAGAGGCAACACTGAAGCTTTCTTT,CASKRGGRGNTEAFF
TRBV18,NA,NA,TRBJ2-7,13,TGTGCCAGCTCACTGAGACAGGGAGGCGAGCAGTACTTC,CASSLRQGGEQYF
TRBV7-2,NA,NA,TRBJ2-5,13,TGTGCCAGCAGCTCGGACTGGGGAGAGACCCAGTACTTC,CASSSDWGETQYF
TRBV5-1,NA,NA,TRBJ2-5,12,TGCGCCAGCAGCTCGAAGTGGGAGACCCAGTACTTC,CASSSKWETQYF
TRBV28,NA,TRBD1,TRBJ1-5,15,TGTGCCAGCAGACTGAGACAGGGGGCCTGGCAGCCCCAGCATTTT,CASRLRQGAWQPQHF
TRBV5-4,NA,TRBD2,TRBJ2-7,16,TGTGCCAGCAGCTTGTCGATCGAGCGGGGATCCTACGAGCAGTACTTC,CASSLSIERGSYEQYF